This T cell receptor (beta chain) was profiled in a study of regulatory T cells in long-lasting Graves disease (dated by TCRdb to the early 2020s). Background on the whole study: In the newly diagnosed Graves' disease group, patients had been taking antithyroid drugs for less than 3 months. The study took place in China and was registered as a clinical trial. TCR sequencing covered roughly 13 persistent and 20 or so newly diagnosed Graves' disease patients, some 35 samples in total. Peripheral blood TCR sequencing and RNA sequencing compared persistent Graves' disease patients with newly diagnosed Graves' disease patients.

The time point label of this sample denotes: newly diagnosed GD, antithyroid drugs for less than 3 months. RNA was extracted from PBMCs in TRIzol for both TCR sequencing and RNA sequencing. The diagnosis of Graves' disease was made according to American Thyroid Association guidelines. Recruitment of patients was carried out at an endocrinology department in Xi'an, China. Each patient gave approximately 8.8 milliliters of peripheral blood, collected in an EDTA anticoagulant tube. Ficoll Paque Plus density gradient separation was used to isolate PBMCs, and no additional T cell sorting was done. RNA quality was checked with an Agilent 2100 Bioanalyzer and agarose gel, and concentration with a NanoDrop 2000. Findings and caveats that apply to the study as a whole: Because the primary lesion, thyroid tissue, could not be accessed, the study looked at peripheral blood alone. Patients with persistent disease shared more public clonotypes (fewer than 3,000) than newly diagnosed patients did (roughly 970). Only the TCR beta chain was sequenced and analyzed. Compared with newly diagnosed patients, patients with persistent Graves' disease had lower TCR Shannon entropy and fewer highly expanded clones, which suggests clonal expansion. The authors noted that the small sample size was a limitation that may lower accuracy. Persistent disease showed preferential use of TRBV28, TRBJ1-2 and TRBJ2-5, whereas newly diagnosed disease favored TRBV20-1 and TRBJ2-1.

CDR3 length: 15 amino acids, cysteine to phenylalanine. Solely the CDR3 DNA is kept, with 45 bases framed from the first base. Here V drops 0 bases and J drops 3 bases, and the junction holds 4 bases not matched to any gene. The germline V gene provides CDR1 SGDLS and CDR2 YYNGEE. Libraries came from multiplex PCR. Reads for this sample came from an Illumina HiSeq 4000. To build TCR beta libraries, CDR3 regions were amplified by Arm-PCR using iRepertoire HTBI primers. PCR products were gel purified before sequencing. The study's processing was this. Gene usage analysis of CDR3 amino acid clonotypes used the approximately 62 TRBV and more than 13 TRBJ segments found across samples. COPE and FqMerger were used to merge the filtered high-quality paired reads into contigs. Contigs were aligned with BLAST to IMGT TRBV, TRBD and TRBJ reference genes, and CDR3 was defined per IMGT. Any clonotype with a frequency above 0.1% was classified as a highly expanded clone. Shannon entropy served as the measure of repertoire diversity, while the Gini coefficient captured V-J evenness. A clonotype was considered public if more than one individual shared it. TCRdb applied fastp at Q25 and MiXCR to the public reads, then kept only in-frame beta chains. Records with the same CDR3 protein are collapsed into one entry carrying the most frequent genes and DNA. None of the V and J calls come from the authors' own analysis; TCRdb made them. In all, the sample holds roughly 420,000 distinct CDR3 sequences, and around 17% of those were seen once. About 25% of the sample comes from the top ten.

This clonotype was picked up a small number of times. Its antigen is currently not known. No much larger clone exists at a distance of one base, and base qualities are not known. These same records also appear under a second study, on T cells in Graves' hyperthyroidism and ophthalmopathy. Per the second study: A patient counted as having stable Graves' hyperthyroidism if no progression to ophthalmopathy occurred over 18 months of follow-up. Hyperthyroidism patients were newly diagnosed, with disease duration under 2 months, and aged 18 to 65 years. Any patient with an uncontrolled infection, another autoimmune disease, pregnancy or lactation was excluded. Clinical symptoms, serum thyroxine and TRAb, thyroid ultrasound, and orbital computed tomography formed the basis for the diagnoses. For the first round of RT-PCR on the TCR CDR3, the HTBI primer set was used together with the Qiagen OneStep RT-PCR kit. Blood samples also contained most of the expanded thyroid clonotypes (frequency above 0.001), which suggests that blood repertoires may reflect thyroid immune responses. A 13 V-J signature model separated ophthalmopathy from stable hyperthyroidism, with roughly 88% sensitivity and just under 84% specificity in cross-validation and 80%/75% in testing. In validation, the model predicted progression to ophthalmopathy a median of roughly 6.1 months before onset, with over 60% sensitivity and about 72% specificity. TCR V-J signatures able to tell the groups apart were searched for in a discovery cohort of 90 to 100 patients, of whom fewer than 45 had Graves' ophthalmopathy and some 60 had stable Graves' hyperthyroidism. Prospective prediction of ophthalmopathy was tested in an independent validation cohort consisting of fewer than 20 hyperthyroidism patients and over 15 patients who later progressed to ophthalmopathy. The 100 discovery patients were randomly split 7:3 into training and test sets. In over five Graves' hyperthyroidism patients, the study also compared T-cell repertoires from thyroid tissue with T-cell repertoires from blood. After blood sampling, hyperthyroidism patients were treated with methimazole at a starting dose of 30 mg daily, and ophthalmopathy patients were treated with high-dose intravenous methylprednisolone. A second multiplex PCR round built the libraries, followed by size selection and purification. The libraries were sequenced on an Illumina HiSeq2000 using paired-end 100 bp reads. Raw data were processed with SOAPnuke, discarding reads with adapters, uncalled bases, mean Phred below 15, or no exact constant-primer or identifier match. High-quality paired reads were merged with COPE v1.2.5, and unique nucleotide sequences were defined as clonotypes. Clonotypes were aligned to IMGT TRBV, TRBD and TRBJ reference segments using MiTCR v1.1. The analysis included only V-J combinations with a frequency above 0.0001, which together covered roughly 99% of the repertoires. The TCS score was defined as the ratio of F50 (clonal expansion) to E x V (chaos), calculated using BLOSUM62-based TCRdist between CDR3 peptides within each V-J. Welch's t-statistics and random forest reduced around 510 V-J features to 13, which were used in a naive Bayes classifier (R e1071). No statistical method was used to fix the sample size in advance, and group allocation was not hidden from the investigators. TCR Vbeta CDR3 sequencing of some 140 peripheral blood samples (under 45 ophthalmopathy, about 74 hyperthyroidism and roughly 17 progressor patients) is reported in the paper.

The sequence derives from a woman between 18 and 29 years old with Graves disease. Donor details come from another sample of the same person, matched by shared clones. The material sequenced was peripheral blood mononuclear cells (PBMCs), taken at new diagnosis, from a patient treated with antithyroid drugs. The V gene is TRBV9 and the J gene is TRBJ2-3, with 7 central nucleotides matching TRBD2. CDR3 reads: CASSVGLAETDTQYF. In nucleotides, the sequence is TGTGCCAGCAGCGTAGGTCTAGCGGAAACAGATACGCAGTATTTT. The reference TRBV9 and TRBJ2-3 proteins fill in what lies around the CDR3, so the full variable domain reads DSGVTQTPKHLITATGQRVTLRCSPRSGDLSVYWYQQSLDQGLQFLIQYYNGEERAKGNILERFSAQQFPDLHSELNLSSLELGDSALYFCASSVGLAETDTQYFGPGTRLTVL.